This TCR beta chain stems from a study of shared clonotypes between healthy human individuals. Regarding the study as a whole: Researchers sampled blood only, noting tissue repertoires likely differ. Sequencing depth was expected to influence donor clonotype sharing.

CDR1 and CDR2 from the germline V gene are LGHNA and YNFKEQ. The V gene lost 0 bases and the J gene lost 0 bases, with 13 bases spanning the gap. CDR3 size: 17 residues. For every subset, genomic DNA was evenly distributed across several immunoSEQ plates. The data were produced by immunoSEQ multiplex PCR, yet TCRdb's version contains in-frame clones alone and is incomplete. The data contain some 490,000 clones, approximately 78% of them singletons. Details on this clone: The antigen remains unidentified.

Healthy HIV-negative adults with no recent acute infections or vaccinations were recruited as donors. V is TRBV4-2 and J is TRBJ2-3; possible D gene TRBD2, 5 bases. The TCR was taken from a woman in her thirties or forties in good health. Some clones in this sample may be carry-over from other donors' samples. Sequenced: PBMCs. The CDR3 region is CASSQEEVLSSTDTQYF. The DNA of the CDR3 is TGTGCCAGCAGCCAAGAGGAGGTCTTATCTAGCACAGATACGCAGTATTTT.